The 22 T cell receptor beta chains in this list originate from one sample, sequenced in a study. TCRdb used MiXCR to reprocess the 5' RACE reads, holding one entry per CDR3 protein. The data show about 23,000 distinct CDR3 sequences, 30% seen once. The source material was tumor-infiltrating naive CD4+ T cells sorted from the breast tumor. Subset specified: naive CD4+ T cells, CD4+CD45RA+CD25-. Source of these receptors: a female donor with breast cancer.

A note on this clonotype: The CDR3 does not close with the conserved phenylalanine or tryptophan, likely indicating a read error. It is unclear where the CDR3 begins or ends on the DNA, so no DNA is shown, and the CDR3 is as TCRdb lists it. This chain uses TRBV12-3 or TRBV12-4 with TRBJ1-4; no check of the table's D call, TRBD1, against the DNA was made. The CDR3 spans 13 amino acids, including both terminal residues. The CDR3 region is CASSPSSGTGRFS.

The table lists this clonotype with many counts. The gene calls are TRBV20-1 and TRBJ2-5; 8 bases agree with TRBD2. Looked up from germline, CDR1 is DFQATT and CDR2 is SNEGSKA (reference sequence). The CDR3 sequence is 15 residues long. Trimming at V came to 4 bases and at J to 5 bases, leaving 12 bases not matched to a gene. The CDR3 DNA sequence: TGCAGTGCTACCCTGACGCTAGCGGGCGGGGAGACCCAGTACTTC. This codes for CSATLTLAGGETQYF.

The chain uses TRBV6-6 and TRBJ2-7; D possibly corresponds to TRBD2 (6 bases). V was clipped by 2 bases and J by 2 bases, with 10 bases between them. Germline lookup yields CDR1 MNHNY and CDR2 SVGAGI (reference sequence). The CDR3 is 14 amino acids. CDR3 residues: CASSYGGTTYEQYF. In DNA form, the CDR3 reads TGTGCCAGCAGTTACGGGGGGACGACCTACGAGCAGTACTTC.

This clonotype has ten or more counts. This chain connects TRBV6-1 to TRBJ1-1; D unresolved. The CDR3 totals 14 residues. Germline loops: CDR1 MNHNS, CDR2 SASEGT. The V end lost 5 bases, the J end lost 4 bases, and 14 bases lay between the germline ends. Here the CDR3 reads CASSWTHQPTEAFF. The CDR3 DNA reads TGTGCCAGCAGTTGGACCCATCAACCCACTGAAGCTTTCTTT.

This clonotype has a single count. This chain uses TRBV18 with TRBJ2-7; D ambiguous. CDR1 is KGHSH, CDR2 LQKENI, per germline. The CDR3 totals 12 residues. Trimming left V 0 bases short and J 3 bases short, with 3 bases between. CDR3 sequence reads: CASSPPSYEQYF. CDR3 in DNA: TGTGCCAGCTCACCACCGAGCTACGAGCAGTACTTC.

This clonotype was picked up a small number of times. The chain links TRBV4-2 to TRBJ2-1; no reliable D call. The CDR3 consists of 12 residues. CDR1 is LGHNA and CDR2 is YNFKEQ in the germline V gene. Trimming shortened V by 0 bases and J by 8 bases, and 5 bases separated the two germline ends. This CDR3 is CASSQDSYEQFF. The CDR3 region has the DNA TGTGCCAGCAGCCAAGATAGCTATGAGCAGTTCTTC.

This clonotype turned up a few times. The chain combines TRBV9 with TRBJ1-5; D call uncertain. Per germline, CDR1 SGDLS and CDR2 YYNGEE. Trimming cost V 0 bases and J 4 bases, with 5 bases left between them. This CDR3 contains 13 residues. CDR3 sequence reads: CASSVDGNQPQHF. The CDR3 DNA is TGTGCCAGCAGCGTAGATGGTAATCAGCCCCAGCATTTT.

Ten or more counts support this clonotype. This chain links TRBV7-2 with TRBJ2-7, with TRBD2 matching 12 bases. J gave up 2 bases and V 4 bases, and 0 bases lay outside the gene matches. The CDR3 spans 14 residues. CDR1 is SGHTA and CDR2 is FQGNSA in the germline V gene. For the CDR3, the DNA is TGTGCCAGCAGCTGGACTAGCGGGACCTACGAGCAGTACTTC. Amino acid sequence: CASSWTSGTYEQYF.

The J gene is TRBJ1-1, the V gene TRBV20-1; no firm D call. Trimming cost V 8 bases and J 3 bases, with 19 bases left between them. The CDR3 runs to 14 residues. Germline V CDR1 and CDR2: DFQATT, SNEGSKA (reference sequence). CDR3 DNA sequence: TGCAGTCCTGGATCCGGGGTAATGTACACTGAAGCTTTCTTT. Translating it yields CSPGSGVMYTEAFF.

The rearrangement uses TRBV5-1 and TRBJ1-3, with D possibly matching TRBD1 (5 bases). The V end was cut by 4 bases, the J end by 1 base, with 9 bases between. Germline CDR1 SGHRS, CDR2 YFSETQ. CDR3 size: 14 residues. Written as DNA, the CDR3 is TGCGCCAGCAGCCCGCGGGGGTCTGGAAACACCATATATTTT. Protein sequence: CASSPRGSGNTIYF.

V is TRBV9 and J is TRBJ2-3; 11 nucleotides match TRBD2. The germline V gene has CDR1 SGDLS and CDR2 YYNGEE. This CDR3 comprises 16 residues. Trimming at V came to 1 base and at J to 3 bases, leaving 4 bases not matched to a gene. This CDR3 reads CASSVWSSGGTDTQYF. Written as DNA, the CDR3 is TGTGCCAGCAGCGTATGGTCTAGCGGGGGGACAGATACGCAGTATTTT.

There are many counts of this clonotype. The chain is built from TRBV19 and TRBJ1-1; D possibly corresponds to TRBD1 (5 bases). The V and J ends lost 1 base and 10 bases respectively, with 13 bases between them. Germline values: CDR1 LNHDA, CDR2 SQIVND (reference sequence). The length of the CDR3 is 13 residues. CDR3 coding DNA: TGTGCCAGTAGTATAGCGGGGAAGGGGAGAGCTTTCTTT. It is translated as CASSIAGKGRAFF.

In this sample, this clonotype turned up many times. V gene TRBV29-1 combines with J gene TRBJ2-5, with a weak D call TRBD1 (5 bases). The CDR3 is made up of 12 amino acids. Per germline, CDR1 SQVTM and CDR2 ANQGSEA. V was pared by 3 bases and J by 5 bases, with 10 bases between. CDR3 sequence: CSVESGAETQYF. The CDR3 bases are TGCAGCGTTGAGAGTGGGGCGGAGACCCAGTACTTC.

By sample share, this clonotype is medium-sized. J is TRBJ2-7 and V is TRBV19; unclear D gene. V was shortened by 4 bases and J by 2 bases, with 3 bases between the two germline ends. The CDR3 runs 11 residues. Looked up from germline, CDR1 is LNHDA and CDR2 is SQIVND (reference sequence). This chain's CDR3 is CASSTPYEQYF. The CDR3 bases are TGTGCCAGTAGTACCCCCTACGAGCAGTACTTC.

As regards this clonotype: A much larger clone is a single base away; this may be a read error. V is TRBV5-1 and J is TRBJ1-1; no firm D call. Germline loops: CDR1 SGHRS, CDR2 YFSETQ. The CDR3 is made up of 16 amino acids. CDR3 nucleotide sequence: TGCACCAGCAGTTTGGGGTCCCGGCAGACCGGTACTGAAGCTTTCTTT. Translating gives CTSSLGSRQTGTEAFF.

The chain links TRBV2 to TRBJ2-7; D may match TRBD1 or TRBD2 (5 bases each). The ends were cut back, 3 bases at V and 7 bases at J, with 16 bases in the middle. Germline V lookup: CDR1 SNHLY, CDR2 FYNNEI. The CDR3 is made up of 14 amino acids. CDR3: CASSDWGSSWEQYF. Written as DNA, the CDR3 is TGTGCCAGCAGTGACTGGGGGAGCTCTTGGGAGCAGTACTTC. Full variable domain (missing parts from reference TRBV2 and TRBJ2-7): EPEVTQTPSHQVTQMGQEVILRCVPISNHLYFYWYRQILGQKVEFLVSFYNNEISEKSEIFDDQFSVERPDGSNFTLKIRSTKLEDSAMYFCASSDWGSSWEQYFGPGTRLTVT.

This clonotype was detected only a few times. A much bigger clone sits one base away, suggesting this may be a read error. This chain uses TRBV5-1 with TRBJ2-3, with TRBD2 identical over 7 bases. CDR1 SGHRS and CDR2 YFSETQ come from the germline V gene. The CDR3 consists of 14 residues. The CDR3 protein is CARSSGGGVDTQYF. CDR3 DNA sequence: TGCGCCCGCAGCTCCGGGGGAGGGGTTGATACGCAGTATTTT.

This clonotype was counted many times. The gene calls are TRBV29-1 and TRBJ2-1, with a tentative D call TRBD1 (5 bases). CDR1 is SQVTM, CDR2 ANQGSEA, per germline. CDR3 size: 12 residues. The V end was cut by 0 bases, the J end by 9 bases, with 9 bases between. CDR3 nucleotides: TGCAGCGTTGAAGAGGGCAGGGTTGAGCAGTTCTTC. It is translated as CSVEEGRVEQFF.

The rearrangement uses TRBV11-2 and TRBJ2-1, with D maybe TRBD2 (5 bases). The CDR3 extends over 14 amino acids. V was pared by 5 bases and J by 5 bases, with 13 bases between. Germline-derived CDR1 and CDR2 are SGHAT and FQNNGV. CDR3 nucleotides: TGTGCCAGCAGCCCATCGCGGGTCAACAATGAGCAGTTCTTC. It is translated as CASSPSRVNNEQFF.

This clonotype was seen repeatedly, ten times or more. The chain is built from TRBV6-5 and TRBJ2-1; 14 bases are shared with TRBD2. The CDR3 runs to 16 residues. With 6 bases clipped from V and 7 bases from J, the junction kept 8 bases outside the gene matches. The germline V gene encodes CDR1 MNHEY and CDR2 SVGAGI. As DNA, the CDR3 is TGTGCCAGCAGCCTGGGACTAGCGGGAGTAAAGAATGAGCAGTTCTTC. Its protein is CASSLGLAGVKNEQFF.

This chain connects TRBV3-1 to TRBJ2-7; 8 nucleotides align to TRBD2. CDR1 is LGHDT and CDR2 is YNNKEL in the germline V gene (reference sequence). Trimming at V came to 5 bases and at J to 3 bases, leaving 9 bases not matched to a gene. The CDR3 runs to 15 residues. The CDR3 reads CASSETSGPFYEQYF. In nucleotides, the CDR3 is TGTGCCAGCAGCGAAACTAGCGGTCCCTTCTACGAGCAGTACTTC.

This clonotype was counted a few times. The chain carries TRBV6-6 and TRBJ2-7; D is perhaps TRBD2 (5 bases). The germline V gene encodes CDR1 MNHNY and CDR2 SVGAGI (reference sequence). V lost 3 bases and J lost 7, with 13 bases in between. The CDR3 length is 13 residues. This CDR3 reads CASSYGERGEQYF. The CDR3 DNA reads TGTGCCAGCAGTTATGGGGAGCGCGGGGAGCAGTACTTC.